Listed below are T cell receptor beta chains from one sample, sequenced in a study of neurological immune-mediated disorders. TCRdb ran MiXCR on the 5' RACE reads and lists one entry per CDR3 protein. The sample lists tens of thousands of distinct CDR3 sequences, about 8.9% occurring once. Sequencing input: PBMCs. The receptors were gathered from a man aged 25 to 40 in good health. Both conserved end residues are part of each CDR3. The D gene is left open where the match is weak. Size is omitted from some rows. Given values are once, few, many or a class for expanded clones.

v_call	d_call	j_call	clone_size	cdr3_nt	cdr3_aa
TRBV28	-	TRBJ2-3	many	TGTGCCAGCAGTTTCCCCCTAGCCGGGACAGATACGCAGTATTTT	CASSFPLAGTDTQYF
TRBV10-3	TRBD1	TRBJ2-2	few	TGTGCCATCGGGGACAGCCTAAACACCGGGGAGCTGTTTTTT	CAIGDSLNTGELFF
TRBV2	-	TRBJ2-7	many	TGTGCCAGCAGTCGGGACTCCTACTACGAGCAGTACTTC	CASSRDSYYEQYF
TRBV10-3	-	TRBJ1-2	many	TGTGCCATCAGTGAGTCTGAGTACCGAGATCCCACCTTC	CAISESEYRDPTF
TRBV5-1	TRBD2	TRBJ2-1	many	TGCGCCAGCAGCTTGGATAGCGGGACGTTGTATGAGCAGTTCTTC	CASSLDSGTLYEQFF
TRBV12-3/TRBV12-4	-	TRBJ1-2	many	TGTGCCAGCAGTTTAGGGCTATCTAACTATGGCTACACCTTC	CASSLGLSNYGYTF
TRBV20-1	TRBD1	TRBJ2-2	many	TGCAGTGCACCGACAGGGGTCACCGGGGAGCTGTTTTTT	CSAPTGVTGELFF
TRBV20-1	-	TRBJ2-7	many	TGCAGTGCCCTCTCCCCAGGGACCTACGAGCAGTACTTC	CSALSPGTYEQYF
TRBV6-1	-	TRBJ2-7	many	TGTGCCAGCAGTGTCCGGACTTACGAGCAGTACTTC	CASSVRTYEQYF
TRBV11-2	TRBD1	TRBJ2-5	many	TGTGCCAGCAACTTAGATCCCCGGGGACAGGGGTTTGAAGAGACCCAGTACTTC	CASNLDPRGQGFEETQYF
TRBV5-1	-	TRBJ2-7	many	TGCGCCAGCATGTTGGAATTGACATCCTACGAGCAGTACTTC	CASMLELTSYEQYF
TRBV20-1	-	TRBJ2-5	many	TGCAGTGCCCTTGAGGGGCAGCGGTCCCAGTACTTC	CSALEGQRSQYF
TRBV20-1	-	TRBJ2-7	few	TGCAGTGCTCCCACCCAGGGGCTAGCGGCCTCCTACGAGCAGTACTTC	CSAPTQGLAASYEQYF
TRBV5-1	-	TRBJ2-7	many	TGCGCCAGCAGCTTGGAACAGGGAATACGCGAGCAGTACTTC	CASSLEQGIREQYF
TRBV7-8	-	TRBJ2-7	few	TGTGCCAGCAGCCGCCTCGCGGACGGCTCCTACGAGCAGTACTTC	CASSRLADGSYEQYF
TRBV15	TRBD1	TRBJ2-7	many	TGTGCCACCAGCAGACAGACAGGGTCCTACGAGCAGTACTTC	CATSRQTGSYEQYF
TRBV29-1	-	TRBJ2-1	-	TGCAGCGTTGGTTCAGGGTACAATGAGCAGTTCTTC	CSVGSGYNEQFF
TRBV5-1	TRBD1	TRBJ2-7	many	TGCGCCAGCAGCGAGGACAGGGTTGTCAACGAGCAGTACTTC	CASSEDRVVNEQYF
TRBV20-1	TRBD2	TRBJ2-1	many	TGCAGTGCTAGAGATATACTAGCGGGAGGGCGGGGGATGACCTACAATGAGCAGTTCTTC	CSARDILAGGRGMTYNEQFF
TRBV9	-	TRBJ2-7	many	TGTGCCAGCAGCGTAGGATCCGGATTTTCCTACGAGCAGTACTTC	CASSVGSGFSYEQYF
TRBV10-3	TRBD1	TRBJ2-1	many	TGTGCCATCGGACAGGGGCCCTCAAGCTCCTACAATGAGCAGTTCTTC	CAIGQGPSSSYNEQFF
TRBV20-1	TRBD2	TRBJ2-3	many	TGCAGTGCTTCTAATCTAGCGGAAGCTAGCACAGATACGCAGTATTTT	CSASNLAEASTDTQYF
TRBV20-1	-	TRBJ2-3	-	TGCAGTGCCCGTTGGAGGGGCGAACACACAGATACGCAGTATTTT	CSARWRGEHTDTQYF
TRBV5-1	TRBD1	TRBJ2-1	many	TGCGCCAGCAGCAGCACCCCCGGGACAGGGTTTGAGCAGTTCTTC	CASSSTPGTGFEQFF
TRBV20-1	TRBD2	TRBJ2-1	many	TGCAGTGCCCAGGGTATGAGGGAGGGCAACAATGAGCAGTTCTTC	CSAQGMREGNNEQFF
TRBV29-1	TRBD1	TRBJ2-1	many	TGCAGCGGCGTGAAAACAGGGGGCCATGACAATGAGCAGTTCTTC	CSGVKTGGHDNEQFF
TRBV11-2	TRBD2	TRBJ2-1	many	TGTGCCAGCATCTCTGGACTAGCGGTTACGTACAATGAGCAGTTCTTC	CASISGLAVTYNEQFF
TRBV20-1	TRBD2	TRBJ2-7	many	TGCAGTGCTAGACCTAGCGGGAGGGTCAAGGAGCAGTACTTC	CSARPSGRVKEQYF
TRBV12-3/TRBV12-4	TRBD1	TRBJ1-5	many	TGTGCCAGCAGTTTAGGGGACAGCAGCAATCAGCCCCAGCATTTT	CASSLGDSSNQPQHF
TRBV5-1	TRBD2	TRBJ2-3	few	TGCGCCAGCAGCTTCGGGACTAGCGGGAGCACAGATACGCAGTATTTT	CASSFGTSGSTDTQYF
TRBV9	-	TRBJ2-1	many	TGTGCCAGCAGCCTCAACCTTAGGAGCCATGAGCAGTTCTTC	CASSLNLRSHEQFF
TRBV28	-	TRBJ2-5	many	TGTGCCAGCAGCACTACGGGTGCAGGTCCGAACTACTTC	CASSTTGAGPNYF